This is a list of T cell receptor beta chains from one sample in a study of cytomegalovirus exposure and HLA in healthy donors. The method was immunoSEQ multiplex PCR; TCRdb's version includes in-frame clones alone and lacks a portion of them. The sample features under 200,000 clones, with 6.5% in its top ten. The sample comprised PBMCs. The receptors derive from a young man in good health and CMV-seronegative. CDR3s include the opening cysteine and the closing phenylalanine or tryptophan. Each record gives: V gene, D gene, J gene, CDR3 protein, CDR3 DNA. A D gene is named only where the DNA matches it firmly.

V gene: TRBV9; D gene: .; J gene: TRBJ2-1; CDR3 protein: CASSVRGGLYNEQFF; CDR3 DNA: TGTGCCAGCAGCGTCCGGGGTGGACTCTACAATGAGCAGTTCTTC
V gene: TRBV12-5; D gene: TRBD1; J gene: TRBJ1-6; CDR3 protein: CASGLVLPPGQGNSPLHF; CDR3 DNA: TGTGCTAGTGGTTTGGTACTCCCCCCGGGACAGGGAAATTCACCCCTCCACTTT
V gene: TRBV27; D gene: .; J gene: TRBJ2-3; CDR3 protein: CASSLFITGTDTQYF; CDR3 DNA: TGTGCCAGCAGTTTATTTATTACAGGTACAGATACGCAGTATTTT
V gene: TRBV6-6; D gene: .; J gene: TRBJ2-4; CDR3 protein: CASSYDSEAKNIQYF; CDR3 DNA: TGTGCCAGCAGTTACGACAGTGAAGCCAAAAACATTCAGTACTTC
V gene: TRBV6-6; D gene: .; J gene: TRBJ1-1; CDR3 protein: CASSYTLRNTEAFF; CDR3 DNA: TGTGCCAGCAGTTACACCCTCAGAAACACTGAAGCTTTCTTT
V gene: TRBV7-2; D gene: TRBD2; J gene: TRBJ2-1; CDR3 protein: CASSSSGGNFEQFF; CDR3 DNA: TGTGCCAGCAGCTCTAGCGGGGGGAACTTTGAGCAGTTCTTC
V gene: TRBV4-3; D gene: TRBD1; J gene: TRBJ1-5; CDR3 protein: CASSQRRGNNQPQHF; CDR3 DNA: TGCGCCAGTAGCCAACGCAGGGGGAACAATCAGCCCCAGCATTTT
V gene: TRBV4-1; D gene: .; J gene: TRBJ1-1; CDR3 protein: CASIRPGGRVTEAFF; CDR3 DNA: TGCGCCAGCATTAGGCCGGGGGGAAGGGTCACTGAAGCTTTCTTT
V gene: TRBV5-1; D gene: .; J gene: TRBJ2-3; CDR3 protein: CASSTGDFSTDTQYF; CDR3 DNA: TGCGCCAGCAGCACCGGGGACTTTAGCACAGATACGCAGTATTTT
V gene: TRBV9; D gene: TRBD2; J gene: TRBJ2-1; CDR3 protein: CASSSGLAGAPYNEQFF; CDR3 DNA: TGTGCCAGCAGCTCGGGACTAGCGGGGGCTCCGTACAATGAGCAGTTCTTC
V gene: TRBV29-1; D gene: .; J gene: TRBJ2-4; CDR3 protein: CSAQRTNMVQYF; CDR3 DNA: TGCAGCGCCCAAAGGACTAATATGGTTCAGTACTTC
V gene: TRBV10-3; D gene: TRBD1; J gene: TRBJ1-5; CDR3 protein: CAISALDRANQPQHF; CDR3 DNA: TGTGCCATCAGTGCGCTGGACAGGGCGAATCAGCCCCAGCATTTT
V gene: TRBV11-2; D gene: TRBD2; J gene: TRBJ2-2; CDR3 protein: CASSSYSGRAGELFF; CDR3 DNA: TGTGCCAGCAGCTCCTATTCCGGGAGGGCCGGGGAGCTGTTTTTT
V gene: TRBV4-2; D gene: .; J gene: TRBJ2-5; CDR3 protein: CASSTPRGGQPGAQYF; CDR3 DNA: TGTGCCAGCAGCACCCCCCGGGGAGGCCAGCCCGGTGCCCAGTACTTC
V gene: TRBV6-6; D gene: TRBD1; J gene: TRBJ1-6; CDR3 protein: CASSYSGQVYNSPLHF; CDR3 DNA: TGTGCCAGCAGTTACTCAGGACAGGTCTATAATTCACCCCTCCACTTT
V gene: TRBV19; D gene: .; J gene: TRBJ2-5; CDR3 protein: CASSTTGYRETQYF; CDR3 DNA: TGTGCCAGTAGTACCACAGGGTATCGAGAGACCCAGTACTTC
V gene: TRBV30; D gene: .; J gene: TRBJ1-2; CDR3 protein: CAWIRRGTNYGYTF; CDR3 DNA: TGTGCCTGGATTCGTAGGGGTACTAACTATGGCTACACCTTC
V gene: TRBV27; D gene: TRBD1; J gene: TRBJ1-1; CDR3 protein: CASSFYVIGQGALSGAFF; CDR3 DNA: TGTGCCAGCAGTTTTTATGTTATCGGACAGGGGGCTCTCAGTGGCGCTTTCTTT
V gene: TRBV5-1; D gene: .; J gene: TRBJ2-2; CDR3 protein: CASSPGDTGELFF; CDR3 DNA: TGCGCCAGCAGCCCCGGAGACACCGGGGAGCTGTTTTTT
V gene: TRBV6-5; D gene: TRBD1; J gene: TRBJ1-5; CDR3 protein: CASSYPQGAQHF; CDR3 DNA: TGTGCCAGCAGTTACCCCCAGGGGGCCCAGCATTTT
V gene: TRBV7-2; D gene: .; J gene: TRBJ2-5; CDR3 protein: CASTLGGNLIRTQYF; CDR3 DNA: TGTGCCAGCACCCTAGGGGGAAACCTAATACGGACCCAGTACTTC
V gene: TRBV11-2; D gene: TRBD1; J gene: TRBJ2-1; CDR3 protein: CASSPAGQGPNSYNEQFF; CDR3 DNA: TGTGCCAGCAGCCCGGCGGGACAGGGGCCAAACTCCTACAATGAGCAGTTCTTC
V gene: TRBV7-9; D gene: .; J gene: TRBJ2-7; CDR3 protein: CASRDTGSYEQYF; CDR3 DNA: TGTGCCAGCAGGGACACAGGGTCCTACGAGCAGTACTTC
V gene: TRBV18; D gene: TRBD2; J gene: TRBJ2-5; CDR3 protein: CASSPRRGDQETQYF; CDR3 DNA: TGTGCCAGCTCACCACGGCGGGGGGATCAAGAGACCCAGTACTTC
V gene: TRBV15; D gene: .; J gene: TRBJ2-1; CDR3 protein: CATSRGVGLSQTRSNEQFF; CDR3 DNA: TGTGCCACCAGCAGAGGAGTGGGGCTGAGTCAGACTAGGTCCAATGAGCAGTTCTTC
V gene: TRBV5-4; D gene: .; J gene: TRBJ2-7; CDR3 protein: CASSPPRGSGYEQYF; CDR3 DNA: TGTGCCAGCAGCCCACCCCGAGGGAGCGGCTACGAGCAGTACTTC
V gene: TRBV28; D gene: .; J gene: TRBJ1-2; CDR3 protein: CASSLWGGEALNGYTF; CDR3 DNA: TGTGCCAGCAGTTTATGGGGAGGGGAGGCGCTGAACGGCTACACCTTC